The clone carrying this T cell receptor beta chain was found once. This CDR3 is also generated by other DNA sequences in the sample. This sample was taken from a study of blood T cell repertoires in COVID-19. Study at large: Sources were T cells, B-cell-depleted T cells, or PBMCs; the material itself was cDNA or gDNA.

Seattle's cohort entered during active infection and was followed longitudinally. Original handling: Amplifying reference gene primers gave estimates of nucleated cell counts. The protocol was immunoSEQ multiplex PCR, while the TCRdb copy is restricted to in-frame clones and leaves out a portion. The DNA gave D and trimming, while V, J and clone size come from that table. This sample carries about 240,000 clones, approximately 85% of them seen once, and the ten largest clones take approximately 8.4%. Trimming shortened V by 1 base and J by 0 bases, and 7 bases separated the two germline ends. CDR1 is SGHNT, CDR2 YENEEA, per germline. The CDR3 runs to 14 residues.

This chain uses TRBV11-3 with TRBJ2-7; D may be TRBD2 (5 bases). Material: peripheral blood. The sequence came from a woman older than 75 with COVID-19, enrolled during active disease. The CDR3 sequence: CASSLGGSSYEQYF. The CDR3 nucleotides are TGTGCCAGCAGCTTAGGAGGGAGCTCCTACGAGCAGTACTTC.